The rows below give T cell receptor beta chains drawn from one sample of a study of blood T cell repertoires in COVID-19. TCRdb's copy holds only in-frame clones and misses some; the assay was immunoSEQ multiplex PCR. The repertoire holds about 280,000 clones, with approximately 91% as singletons. Input material: peripheral blood. These receptors all come from a man aged 45-65 years with acute or convalescent COVID-19. CDR3s include the opening cysteine and the closing phenylalanine or tryptophan. A D gene is named only where the DNA matches it firmly. Where a row states a size, it is once, few, many or the class of an expanded clone; other rows omit it.

J gene	V gene	CDR3 length	clone size	D gene	CDR3 protein	CDR3 DNA
TRBJ2-3	TRBV7-3	18	once	TRBD2	CASLLHRWTSSHGGRQYF	TGTGCCAGCCTCCTACACCGTTGGACTAGCTCCCATGGGGGTAGGCAGTATTTT
TRBJ2-1	TRBV5-1	16	.	TRBD2	CASSLLAGGPGNEQFF	TGCGCCAGCAGCCTCCTAGCGGGGGGGCCTGGGAATGAGCAGTTCTTC
TRBJ2-1	TRBV19	18	.	TRBD2	CASSPGTSGGSSYNEQFF	TGTGCCAGTAGTCCCGGGACTAGCGGGGGGAGCTCCTACAATGAGCAGTTCTTC
TRBJ2-3	TRBV19	14	.	.	CASSMAGQTDTQYF	TGTGCCAGTAGTATGGCCGGACAGACAGATACGCAGTATTTT
TRBJ2-7	TRBV5-1	12	.	.	CASSRTDHEQYF	TGCGCCAGCAGTCGGACAGACCACGAGCAGTACTTC
TRBJ1-1	TRBV9	15	.	.	CASSVLLGADTEAFF	TGTGCCAGCAGCGTCCTTTTGGGGGCGGACACTGAAGCTTTCTTT
TRBJ2-2	TRBV3-1/TRBV3-2	13	.	.	CASSHGNTGELFF	TGTGCCAGCAGTCACGGGAACACCGGGGAGCTGTTTTTT
TRBJ2-2	TRBV5-6	16	few	TRBD1	CASSSTGTGSTGELFF	TGTGCCAGCAGTAGCACGGGGACAGGGAGTACCGGGGAGCTGTTTTTT
TRBJ1-3	TRBV3-1/TRBV3-2	16	many	TRBD1	CASSRGTGDSGNTIYF	TGTGCCAGCAGCCGGGGGACAGGCGACTCTGGAAACACCATATATTTT
TRBJ1-6	TRBV9	15	.	.	CASSPRTAVNSPLHF	TGTGCCAGCAGCCCACGGACAGCGGTTAATTCACCCCTCCACTTT
TRBJ2-1	TRBV4-2	15	.	.	CASKDQATAYNEQFF	TGTGCCAGCAAGGATCAGGCGACGGCTTACAATGAGCAGTTCTTC
TRBJ2-5	TRBV5-1	15	.	TRBD1	CASSLGEGGSETQYF	TGCGCCAGCAGCTTGGGGGAAGGGGGCTCGGAGACCCAGTACTTC
TRBJ1-2	TRBV29-1	14	.	TRBD1	CSVQTGSPLYGYTF	TGCAGCGTACAGACAGGGTCCCCACTCTATGGCTACACCTTC
TRBJ1-6	TRBV27	16	.	.	CASSSLRPVSHSPLHF	TGTGCCAGCAGTTCCCTGCGGCCAGTCTCGCATTCACCCCTCCACTTT
TRBJ2-2	TRBV15	16	.	.	CATSRDVGQNTGELFF	TGTGCCACCAGCAGAGACGTGGGCCAGAACACCGGGGAGCTGTTTTTT
TRBJ1-5	TRBV6-1	19	.	TRBD1	CASSEHLRTGVYSNQPQHF	TGTGCCAGCAGTGAACATCTACGGACAGGGGTTTATAGCAATCAGCCCCAGCATTTT
TRBJ2-2	TRBV19	15	.	.	CASSTFTSWAGELFF	TGTGCCAGTAGTACTTTTACTAGTTGGGCCGGGGAGCTGTTTTTT
TRBJ1-4	TRBV7-2	14	once	.	CASSPPPGNEKLFF	TGTGCCAGCAGCCCACCACCGGGAAATGAAAAACTGTTTTTT
TRBJ1-4	TRBV29-1	16	.	.	CSVEGAGVGTNEKLFF	TGCAGCGTTGAAGGCGCAGGGGTCGGAACTAATGAAAAACTGTTTTTT
TRBJ2-3	TRBV7-6	16	.	.	CASSLRYRVSTDTQYF	TGTGCCAGCAGCTTGAGATACAGGGTTAGTACAGATACGCAGTATTTT
TRBJ2-7	TRBV6-6	13	once	TRBD2	CATAGGRGYEQYF	TGTGCCACAGCGGGGGGGCGGGGCTACGAGCAGTACTTC
TRBJ2-7	TRBV3-1/TRBV3-2	14	.	.	CASSQGQVPYEQYF	TGTGCCAGCAGCCAAGGCCAGGTTCCCTACGAGCAGTACTTC
TRBJ1-6	TRBV3-1/TRBV3-2	15	.	.	CASSTTGSYNSPLHF	TGTGCCAGCAGTACCACAGGCTCCTATAATTCACCCCTCCACTTT
TRBJ2-3	TRBV9	14	.	TRBD2	CASSAGLAADTQYF	TGTGCCAGCAGCGCCGGACTAGCGGCAGATACGCAGTATTTT
TRBJ2-6	TRBV7-9	15	.	TRBD2	CASSYPGGGANVLTF	TGTGCCAGCAGCTACCCGGGAGGTGGGGCCAACGTCCTGACTTTC
TRBJ1-5	TRBV3-1/TRBV3-2	13	.	.	CASSQEAQGSQHF	TGTGCCAGCAGCCAAGAGGCCCAGGGGTCCCAGCATTTT
TRBJ2-5	TRBV6-6	16	.	TRBD2	CASSYILAGGGETQYF	TGTGCCAGCAGTTACATATTAGCGGGGGGCGGGGAGACCCAGTACTTC
TRBJ2-5	TRBV7-8	17	.	TRBD2	CASSERGGKGNAETQYF	TGTGCCAGCAGCGAGCGGGGGGGCAAGGGTAACGCGGAGACCCAGTACTTC
TRBJ1-1	TRBV9	15	.	.	CASSPAGGTNTEAFF	TGTGCCAGCAGCCCGGCCGGGGGGACGAACACTGAAGCTTTCTTT
TRBJ1-1	TRBV10-3	12	.	TRBD1	CAISESGTEAFF	TGTGCCATCAGTGAGTCAGGGACAGAAGCTTTCTTC
TRBJ2-1	TRBV7-3	14	.	.	CASSRTGTDNEQFF	TGTGCCAGCAGCCGTACCGGGACTGACAATGAGCAGTTCTTC
TRBJ1-3	TRBV15	13	once	.	CATSRDWRDTIYF	TGTGCCACCAGCAGAGATTGGAGGGACACCATATATTTT
TRBJ2-3	TRBV19	15	once	TRBD2	CASSRLAGIKDTQYF	TGTGCCAGTAGTCGACTAGCGGGGATAAAAGATACGCAGTATTTT
TRBJ2-3	TRBV5-1	17	few	TRBD2	CASSGASGGAVVDTQYF	TGCGCCAGCAGCGGGGCTAGCGGGGGGGCCGTAGTAGATACGCAGTATTTT
TRBJ2-1	TRBV11-2	14	few	.	CASSLGAVVNEQFF	TGTGCCAGCAGCTTAGGGGCTGTGGTGAATGAGCAGTTCTTC
TRBJ1-5	TRBV6-1	17	.	TRBD1	CASSDIWTGRGNQPQHF	TGTGCCAGCAGTGACATCTGGACAGGGAGGGGCAATCAGCCCCAGCATTTT
TRBJ2-5	TRBV7-8	17	.	.	CASSLAQRIMKQETQYF	TGTGCCAGCAGCTTAGCGCAGCGAATTATGAAGCAAGAGACCCAGTACTTC
TRBJ2-2	TRBV7-3	16	.	TRBD2	CASSRRGTSGTGELFF	TGTGCCAGCAGCCGACGCGGGACTAGCGGAACCGGGGAGCTGTTTTTT
TRBJ1-3	TRBV7-3	13	.	.	CASSLTRRDTIYF	TGTGCCAGCAGCTTAACGCGGAGAGACACCATATATTTT
TRBJ2-2	TRBV27	16	.	TRBD1	CASSPRQGKRTGELFF	TGTGCCAGCAGCCCCCGACAGGGGAAGAGGACCGGGGAGCTGTTTTTT